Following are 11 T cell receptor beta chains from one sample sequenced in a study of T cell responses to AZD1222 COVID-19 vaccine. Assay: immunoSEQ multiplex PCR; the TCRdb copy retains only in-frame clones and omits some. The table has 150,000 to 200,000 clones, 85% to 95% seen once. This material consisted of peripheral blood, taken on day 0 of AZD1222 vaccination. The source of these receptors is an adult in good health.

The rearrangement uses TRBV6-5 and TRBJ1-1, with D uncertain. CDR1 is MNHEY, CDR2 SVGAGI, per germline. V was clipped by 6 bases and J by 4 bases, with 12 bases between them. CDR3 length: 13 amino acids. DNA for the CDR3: TGTGCCAGCAGCCAAACTTGGGCCACTGAAGCTTTCTTT. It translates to CASSQTWATEAFF.

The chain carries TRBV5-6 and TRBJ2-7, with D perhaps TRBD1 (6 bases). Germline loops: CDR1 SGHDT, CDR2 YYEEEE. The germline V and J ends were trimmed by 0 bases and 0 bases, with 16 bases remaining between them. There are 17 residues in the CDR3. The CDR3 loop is CASSLAGASRHSYEQYF. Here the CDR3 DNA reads TGTGCCAGCAGCTTGGCAGGGGCTAGCCGACACTCCTACGAGCAGTACTTC.

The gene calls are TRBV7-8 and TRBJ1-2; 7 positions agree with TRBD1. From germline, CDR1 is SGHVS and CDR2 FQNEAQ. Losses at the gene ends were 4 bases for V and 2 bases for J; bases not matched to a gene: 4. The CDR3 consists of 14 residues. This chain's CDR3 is CASSSVDRNYGYTF. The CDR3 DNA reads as TGTGCCAGCAGCTCAGTGGACAGGAACTATGGCTACACCTTC.

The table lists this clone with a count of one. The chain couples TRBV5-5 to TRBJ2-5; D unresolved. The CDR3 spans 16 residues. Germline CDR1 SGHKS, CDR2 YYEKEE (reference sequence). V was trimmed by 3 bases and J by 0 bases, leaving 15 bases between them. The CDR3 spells CASSSVVGSYQETQYF. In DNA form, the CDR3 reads TGTGCCAGCAGCTCGGTAGTAGGCTCATACCAAGAGACCCAGTACTTC.

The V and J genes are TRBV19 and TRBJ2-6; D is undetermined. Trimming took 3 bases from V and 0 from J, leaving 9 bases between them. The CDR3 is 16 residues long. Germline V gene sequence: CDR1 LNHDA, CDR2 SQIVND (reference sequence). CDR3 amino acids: CASSIGGGSGANVLTF. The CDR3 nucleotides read TGTGCCAGTAGTATCGGTGGCGGCTCTGGGGCCAACGTCCTGACTTTC.

The CDR3 sequence: CASTSPTSGASTDTQYF. In DNA, the CDR3 is TGTGCCAGCACCTCTCCGACTAGCGGGGCCAGCACAGATACGCAGTATTTT. The V call is TRBV7-9, the J call TRBJ2-3, with 11 positions matching TRBD2. Germline V CDR1 and CDR2: SEHNR, FQNEAQ (reference sequence). The junction had 9 bases not matched to a gene; V was cut back by 7 bases and J by 0 bases. This CDR3 comprises 17 residues.

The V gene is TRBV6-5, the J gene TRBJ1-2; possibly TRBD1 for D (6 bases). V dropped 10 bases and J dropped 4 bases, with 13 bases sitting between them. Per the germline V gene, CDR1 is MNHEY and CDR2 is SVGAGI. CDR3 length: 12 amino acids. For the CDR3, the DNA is TGTGCCACCAGGGACAAGATCTATGGCTACACCTTC. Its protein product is CATRDKIYGYTF.

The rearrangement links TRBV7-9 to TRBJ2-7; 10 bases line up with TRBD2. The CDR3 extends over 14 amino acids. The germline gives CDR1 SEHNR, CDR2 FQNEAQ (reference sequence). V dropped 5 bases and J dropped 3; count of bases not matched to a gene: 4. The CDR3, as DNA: TGTGCCAGCAGCCCCGGACTAGCGGTCTACGAGCAGTACTTC. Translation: CASSPGLAVYEQYF.

CDR3 loop: CASSFRRESFYEQYF. The CDR3 coding sequence is TGTGCCAGCAGTTTCAGACGAGAGTCTTTCTACGAGCAGTACTTC. The chain couples TRBV6-5 to TRBJ2-7; no firm D call. Germline loops: CDR1 MNHEY, CDR2 SVGAGI. The CDR3 is made up of 15 amino acids. Trimming took 4 bases from V and 3 from J, leaving 16 bases between them.

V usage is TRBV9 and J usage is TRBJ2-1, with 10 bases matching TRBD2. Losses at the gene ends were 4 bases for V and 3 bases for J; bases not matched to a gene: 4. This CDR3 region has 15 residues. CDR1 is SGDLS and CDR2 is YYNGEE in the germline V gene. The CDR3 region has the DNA TGTGCCAGCAGCTTGGGACTAGCGCGCTACAATGAGCAGTTCTTC. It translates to CASSLGLARYNEQFF. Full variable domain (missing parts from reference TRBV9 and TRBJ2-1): DSGVTQTPKHLITATGQRVTLRCSPRSGDLSVYWYQQSLDQGLQFLIQYYNGEERAKGNILERFSAQQFPDLHSELNLSSLELGDSALYFCASSLGLARYNEQFFGPGTRLTVL.

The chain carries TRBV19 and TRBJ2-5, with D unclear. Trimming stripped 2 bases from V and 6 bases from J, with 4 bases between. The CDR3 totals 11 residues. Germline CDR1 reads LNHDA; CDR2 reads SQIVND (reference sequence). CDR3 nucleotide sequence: TGTGCCAGTAGTATAAAAAAGACCCAGTACTTC. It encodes CASSIKKTQYF. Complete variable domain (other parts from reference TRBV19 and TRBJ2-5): DGGITQSPKYLFRKEGQNVTLSCEQNLNHDAMYWYRQDPGQGLRLIYYSQIVNDFQKGDIAEGYSVSREKKESFPLTVTSAQKNPTAFYLCASSIKKTQYFGPGTRLLVL.